Listed here is a single T cell receptor (beta chain). V lost 4 bases and J lost 5, with 9 bases in between. CDR1 and CDR2 from the germline V gene are LGHDT and YNNKEL (reference sequence). CDR3 length: 12 residues. TCRdb re-called the 5' RACE reads with MiXCR, one entry per CDR3 protein. Of 650,000 to 750,000 distinct CDR3 sequences listed, approximately 22% are singletons. This sample is part of a study of identical twins. This sample was shared with a second study, whose subject was T cells expressing NK-cell markers.

Material for sequencing was PBMCs. J is TRBJ2-7 and V is TRBV3-1; no clear D gene. This clonotype originated in a woman under 30 in good health. The CDR3: CASSPTPHEQYF. The CDR3 DNA follows: TGTGCCAGCAGCCCCACCCCTCACGAGCAGTACTTC.